What follows is one T cell receptor beta chain and its context. The table came from immunoSEQ multiplex PCR; TCRdb's copy has only in-frame clones and leaves some out. The table lists 300,000 to 350,000 clones, just under 80% of them singletons. This sample was included in a study of cytotoxic CD8 clonotypes in ibrutinib-treated CLL. Sequenced material: PBMCs, taken before ibrutinib treatment. This TCR derives from a human donor with chronic lymphocytic leukemia.

For the CDR3, the DNA is TGTGCCAGCAGCCCGTTCCGTGGACAGGGGTTGAACGAGCAGTACTTC. Translating gives CASSPFRGQGLNEQYF. The chain couples TRBV7-9 to TRBJ2-7, with 9 nucleotides matching TRBD1. J was trimmed by 5 bases and V by 5 bases; bases with no gene match: 13. Looked up from germline, CDR1 is SEHNR and CDR2 is FQNEAQ (reference sequence). This CDR3 spans 16 amino acids.